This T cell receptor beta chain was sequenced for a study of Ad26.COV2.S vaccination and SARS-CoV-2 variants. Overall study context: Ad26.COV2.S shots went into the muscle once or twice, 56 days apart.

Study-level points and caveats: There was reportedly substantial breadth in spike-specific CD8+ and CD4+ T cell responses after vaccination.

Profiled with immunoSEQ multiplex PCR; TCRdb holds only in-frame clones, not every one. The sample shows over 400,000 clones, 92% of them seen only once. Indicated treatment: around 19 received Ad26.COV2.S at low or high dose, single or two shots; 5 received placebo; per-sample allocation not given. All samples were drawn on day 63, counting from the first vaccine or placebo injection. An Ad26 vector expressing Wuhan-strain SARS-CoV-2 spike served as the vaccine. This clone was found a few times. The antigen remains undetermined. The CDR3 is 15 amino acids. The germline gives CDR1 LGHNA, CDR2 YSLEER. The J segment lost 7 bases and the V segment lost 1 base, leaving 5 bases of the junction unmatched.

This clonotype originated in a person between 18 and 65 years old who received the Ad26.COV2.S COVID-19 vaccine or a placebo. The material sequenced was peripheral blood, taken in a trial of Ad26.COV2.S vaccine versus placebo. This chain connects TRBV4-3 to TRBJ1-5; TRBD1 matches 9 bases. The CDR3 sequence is CASSQVQGAGQPQHF. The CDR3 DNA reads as TGCGCCAGCAGCCAAGTACAGGGGGCAGGGCAGCCCCAGCATTTT.